One sample yielded the 20 T cell receptor beta chains listed below, sequenced in a study of cytomegalovirus exposure and HLA in healthy donors. The study ran its PCR with 60 Vbeta and 13 Jbeta primers. The assay was immunoSEQ multiplex PCR, and TCRdb's table has in-frame clones only and misses some. The data contain 150,000 to 200,000 clones, around 74% of them singletons. Sequencing was carried out using PBMCs. The receptors were gathered from a female donor in good health and CMV-seronegative.

The chain recombines TRBV7-8 with TRBJ2-1; TRBD2 agrees at 9 bases. V was clipped by 2 bases and J by 1 base; unmatched bases: 12. CDR3 size: 19 residues. Germline V lookup: CDR1 SGHVS, CDR2 FQNEAQ. The CDR3 DNA is TGTGCCAGCAGCTTACGAGGCGGGGGGGCCGTCGGGTCCTACAATGAGCAGTTCTTC. This sequence encodes CASSLRGGGAVGSYNEQFF.

This chain joins TRBV7-3 and TRBJ2-1; 11 bases are a match to TRBD2. The germline gives CDR1 SGHTA, CDR2 FQGTGA. The length of the CDR3 is 18 residues. V trimming: 4 bases; J trimming: 5 bases; junction bases outside the gene matches: 13. This CDR3 reads CASSSNLFPTSGDNEQFF. The CDR3, as DNA: TGTGCCAGCAGCTCGAACCTCTTCCCGACTAGCGGGGACAATGAGCAGTTCTTC.

V and J are TRBV7-2 and TRBJ2-7, with 9 bases aligning to TRBD2. CDR1 SGHTA and CDR2 FQGNSA come from the germline V gene. The CDR3 has 15 amino acids. J lost 3 bases, V lost 2 bases, and 5 bases had no gene match. The CDR3 DNA is TGTGCCAGCAGCTTACAGGGACTAGCTCTCTACGAGCAGTACTTC. Its protein is CASSLQGLALYEQYF.

CDR3 DNA: TGTGCCTGGAGTGTATGGCAGGGCGATGAAAAACTGTTTTTT. The encoded protein is CAWSVWQGDEKLFF. The chain combines TRBV30 with TRBJ1-4; tentative D call: TRBD1 (5 bases). Germline loops: CDR1 GTSNPN, CDR2 SVGIG (reference sequence). Trimming pared 0 bases from V and 6 bases from J, leaving 11 bases between. The CDR3 runs to 14 residues.

J is TRBJ1-1 and V is TRBV5-1; 7 bases agree with TRBD1. The germline CDR1 and CDR2 sequences are SGHRS and YFSETQ. V dropped 4 bases and J dropped 1; count of bases not matched to a gene: 4. The CDR3 runs 14 residues. The CDR3 bases are TGCGCCAGCAGCGGAGGGACAGAGAACACTGAAGCTTTCTTT. Its protein product is CASSGGTENTEAFF.

Notes on this clone: This likely comes from a read error, as the CDR3 has no conserved phenylalanine or tryptophan at its end. The limits of the CDR3 on the DNA are not certain, so only TCRdb's listed CDR3 is given. This chain joins TRBV5-1 and TRBJ1-1; the D call in the table, TRBD1, was not verified against the DNA. From its first to its last residue, the CDR3 has 8 amino acids. CDR1 is SGHRS and CDR2 is YFSETQ in the germline V gene. The CDR3 reads CASSIGTG.

V usage is TRBV7-3 and J usage is TRBJ2-1; D remains ambiguous. Germline V gene lookup returns CDR1 SGHTA and CDR2 FQGTGA. V lost 1 base and J 5 bases, leaving 9 bases between the germline ends. The CDR3 covers 14 residues. The CDR3 DNA reads TGTGCCAGCAGCTTAATGTCCACTCACAATGAGCAGTTCTTC. This translates into CASSLMSTHNEQFF. The full variable domain, with the rest looked up from reference TRBV7-3 and TRBJ2-1, is GAGVSQTPSNKVTEKGKYVELRCDPISGHTALYWYRQSLGQGPEFLIYFQGTGAADDSGLPNDRFFAVRPEGSVSTLKIQRTERGDSAVYLCASSLMSTHNEQFFGPGTRLTVL.

This clone has just a few counts. The chain employs TRBV18 and TRBJ1-2, with D possibly matching TRBD1 (5 bases). The V end lost 3 bases, the J end lost 4 bases, and 9 bases lay between the germline ends. CDR3 length: 13 amino acids. Germline CDR1 is KGHSH and CDR2 is LQKENI. In nucleotides, the CDR3 is TGTGCCAGCTCACCGGCGGGACTCTATGGCTACACCTTC. Its protein product is CASSPAGLYGYTF.

The gene calls are TRBV27 and TRBJ1-6; 8 bases fit TRBD1. The CDR3 is made up of 18 amino acids. CDR1 and CDR2 from the germline V gene are MNHEY and SMNVEV (reference sequence). V trimming: 5 bases; J trimming: 10 bases; junction bases outside the gene matches: 19. The CDR3 bases are TGTGCCAGCAGTCTTCGCCACCCGGCAGGGGGCTCTGGGTCACCCCTCCACTTT. It is translated as CASSLRHPAGGSGSPLHF.

The DNA of the CDR3 is TGCGCCAGCAGCAACGGGGGTGCCATCTATGGCTACACCTTC. Translation gives CASSNGGAIYGYTF. The chain carries TRBV5-1 and TRBJ1-2; D might be TRBD1 (5 bases). The CDR3 loop spans 14 amino acids. CDR1 is SGHRS, CDR2 YFSETQ, per germline. The V end was cut by 4 bases, the J end by 4 bases, with 14 bases between.

The chain couples TRBV2 to TRBJ1-1, with 7 bases that match TRBD1. J gave up 0 bases and V 7 bases, and 2 bases lay outside the gene matches. This CDR3 is built from 13 residues. In germline, CDR1 is SNHLY, CDR2 FYNNEI. The CDR3 region is CASNGQVNTEAFF. Here the CDR3 DNA reads TGTGCCAGCAATGGACAGGTGAACACTGAAGCTTTCTTT.

The chain recombines TRBV5-6 with TRBJ1-6; D is uncertain. The length of the CDR3 is 15 residues. The germline V gene has CDR1 SGHDT and CDR2 YYEEEE. Trimming left V 4 bases short and J 3 bases short, with 11 bases between. The CDR3 here is CASSVEPRYNSPLHF. The CDR3 coding sequence is TGTGCCAGCAGCGTTGAGCCACGCTATAATTCACCCCTCCACTTT.

A single count supports this clone. V is TRBV6-1 and J is TRBJ2-3; 9 positions match TRBD2. Per germline, CDR1 MNHNS and CDR2 SASEGT. This CDR3 spans 15 amino acids. After removal of 8 bases from V and 3 bases from J, the junction contained 9 bases not matched to a gene. This CDR3 is CASGRGLAQTDTQYF. Written as DNA, the CDR3 is TGTGCCAGCGGACGGGGACTAGCCCAGACAGATACGCAGTATTTT.

This clone has ten or more counts. The rearrangement links TRBV6-1 to TRBJ1-6; 12 positions match TRBD1. Germline CDR1 is MNHNS and CDR2 is SASEGT. The CDR3 has 14 residues. Germline trimming cut 3 bases from V and 9 bases from J; bases unmatched to any gene: 0. Here the CDR3 reads CASSEGQGASPLHF. The CDR3 nucleotides are TGTGCCAGCAGTGAGGGACAGGGGGCTTCACCCCTCCACTTT.

This chain links TRBV2 with TRBJ2-3; D possibly corresponds to TRBD1 (6 bases). This CDR3 contains 17 residues. V was pared by 4 bases and J by 9 bases, with 26 bases between. The germline CDR1 and CDR2 sequences are SNHLY and FYNNEI. As DNA, the CDR3 is TGTGCCAGCAGTGCCCGGAGGCTGGGGACACTTCGGATGACGCAGTATTTT. It specifies CASSARRLGTLRMTQYF.

The J gene is TRBJ1-4, the V gene TRBV29-1; 8 positions agree with TRBD1. Germline CDR1 reads SQVTM; CDR2 reads ANQGSEA. Trimming took 4 bases from V and 6 from J; bases not matched to a gene: 4. This CDR3 is 13 amino acids long. The CDR3 DNA reads TGCAGCGTTGGGGCAGGGGGCTATGAAAAACTGTTTTTT. Translating gives CSVGAGGYEKLFF.

This clone has a single count. The V and J genes are TRBV4-1 and TRBJ1-1, with a possible D match to TRBD1 (5 bases). Per the germline V gene, CDR1 is MGHRA and CDR2 is YSYEKL. CDR3 length: 16 amino acids. V dropped 1 base and J dropped 1 base, with 13 bases sitting between them. DNA of the CDR3: TGCGCCAGCAGCCAAGGTCGGGGGATGGGGAACACTGAAGCTTTCTTT. This codes for CASSQGRGMGNTEAFF.

The J gene is TRBJ2-2, the V gene TRBV5-1; TRBD2 might be the D (6 bases). V was clipped by 2 bases and J by 7 bases, with 18 bases between them. CDR1 and CDR2 (germline): SGHRS, YFSETQ. The CDR3 covers 16 residues. Here the CDR3 DNA reads TGCGCCAGCAGCTTCCCCCGCCCGGGGGTGGGCGGGGAGCTGTTTTTT. Protein: CASSFPRPGVGGELFF. Filled out from reference TRBV5-1 and TRBJ2-2, the complete variable domain reads KAGVTQTPRYLIKTRGQQVTLSCSPISGHRSVSWYQQTPGQGLQFLFEYFSETQRNKGNFPGRFSGRQFSNSRSEMNVSTLELGDSALYLCASSFPRPGVGGELFFGEGSRLTVL.

The rearrangement links TRBV2 to TRBJ1-4; D is unclear. Germline CDR1 SNHLY, CDR2 FYNNEI. V lost 7 bases and J 7 bases, leaving 19 bases between the germline ends. This CDR3 contains 15 residues. CDR3 in amino acids: CASNDPAEGGEKLFF. The CDR3 nucleotides are TGTGCCAGCAACGACCCCGCAGAGGGAGGTGAAAAACTGTTTTTT.

This sequence joins TRBV7-8 and TRBJ2-7; a weak D match, TRBD2 (5 bases). Germline V gene sequence: CDR1 SGHVS, CDR2 FQNEAQ. The CDR3 is 12 amino acids. Trimming left V 1 base short and J 5 bases short, with 6 bases between. CDR3 amino acids: CASSLERNEQYF. The CDR3, as DNA: TGTGCCAGCAGCTTAGAGCGGAACGAGCAGTACTTC.